The entry below gives a single T cell receptor (beta chain) sequence along with its context. The V and J ends lost 4 bases and 3 bases respectively, with 15 bases between them. Looked up from germline, CDR1 is MNHEY and CDR2 is SMNVEV (reference sequence). This CDR3 is 16 amino acids long. The source of the sample is a study of blood T cell repertoires in COVID-19. Repertoires were generated with immunoSEQ multiplex PCR, while TCRdb's copy carries only in-frame clones and drops some. The data contain approximately 150,000 clones, 84% of them singletons. Participant-given clinical history determined each cohort assignment.

Sequencing was done on a sample of PBMCs or T cells enriched from blood (not recorded which). This TCR was recovered from a woman aged 50 to 60 who had recovered from COVID-19. The chain links TRBV27 to TRBJ1-4; D is perhaps TRBD1 (6 bases). The CDR3 bases are TGTGCCAGCAGTTCCCGGACAGACCCACCTAATGAAAAACTGTTTTTT. Its protein is CASSSRTDPPNEKLFF.